This TCR beta chain was recorded in a study of cytomegalovirus exposure and HLA in healthy donors. General study results and limits: Differences between HLA loci emerged in a later analysis of TCR association rates, with DRB1 most and HLA-C fewest. Productive rates of about 87% or about 30% were seen for most TCR beta V segments in an earlier analysis.

As regards this clone: The antigen remains undetermined.

This PCR relied on a set of 60 Vbeta primers and 13 Jbeta primers. Only in-frame clones appear in the TCRdb table, and some are missing; sequencing was by immunoSEQ multiplex PCR. The sample records roughly 100,000 clones, over 70% being singletons. The source is a woman aged 35 to 49 in good health and CMV-seronegative. Source material: PBMCs.

In DNA, the CDR3 is TGTGCCAGCAGCCAAGGGACAGGGACGACAGATACGCAGTATTTT. It specifies CASSQGTGTTDTQYF. V usage is TRBV4-2 and J usage is TRBJ2-3; 8 positions agree with TRBD1. Germline CDR1 is LGHNA and CDR2 is YNFKEQ. After removal of 1 base from V and 3 bases from J, the junction contained 3 bases not matched to a gene. This CDR3 spans 15 amino acids.